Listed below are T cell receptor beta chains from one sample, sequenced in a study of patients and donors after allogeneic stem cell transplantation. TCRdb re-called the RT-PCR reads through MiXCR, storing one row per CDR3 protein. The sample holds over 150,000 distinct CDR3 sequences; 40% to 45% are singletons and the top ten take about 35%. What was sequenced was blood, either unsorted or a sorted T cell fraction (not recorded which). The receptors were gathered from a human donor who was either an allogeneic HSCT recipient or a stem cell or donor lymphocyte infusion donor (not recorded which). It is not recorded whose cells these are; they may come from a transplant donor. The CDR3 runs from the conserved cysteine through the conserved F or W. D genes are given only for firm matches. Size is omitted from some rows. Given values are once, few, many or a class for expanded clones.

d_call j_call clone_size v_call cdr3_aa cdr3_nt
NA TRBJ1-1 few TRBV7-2 CASSWVGGSTEAFF TGTGCCAGCAGCTGGGTCGGCGGGAGCACTGAAGCTTTCTTT
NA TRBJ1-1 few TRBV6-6 CASSYGTVVTTEAFF TGTGCCAGCAGTTACGGGACGGTAGTAACAACTGAAGCTTTCTTT
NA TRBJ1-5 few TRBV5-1 CASSLEGLQPQHF TGCGCCAGCAGCTTAGAGGGGCTACAGCCCCAGCATTTT
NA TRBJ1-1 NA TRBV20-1 CSAKEGAYTEAFF TGCAGTGCTAAGGAAGGGGCATACACTGAAGCTTTCTTT
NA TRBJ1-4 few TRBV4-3 CASSLDRTATNEKLFF TGCGCCAGCAGCCTCGACAGGACTGCAACTAATGAAAAACTGTTTTTT
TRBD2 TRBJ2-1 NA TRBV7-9 CASSLGLADNNEQFF TGTGCCAGCAGCTTAGGGCTAGCGGACAACAATGAGCAGTTCTTC
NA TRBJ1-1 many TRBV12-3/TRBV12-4 CASRPPGPNEAFF TGTGCCAGCAGACCACCGGGTCCAAATGAAGCTTTCTTT
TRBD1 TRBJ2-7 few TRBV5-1 CASSLDRGTGNEQYF TGCGCCAGCAGCTTGGACAGGGGGACGGGAAACGAGCAGTACTTC
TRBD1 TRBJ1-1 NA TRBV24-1 CATSDGTGRNTEAFF TGTGCCACCAGTGACGGGACAGGCCGAAACACTGAAGCTTTCTTT
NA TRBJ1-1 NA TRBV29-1 CSVEALGVNTEAFF TGCAGCGTTGAAGCCCTTGGGGTGAACACTGAAGCTTTCTTT
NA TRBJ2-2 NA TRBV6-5 CASSYESSGELFF TGTGCCAGCAGTTACGAGTCGTCGGGGGAGCTGTTTTTT
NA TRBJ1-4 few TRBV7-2 CASSLDGASEKLFF TGTGCCAGCAGCTTAGATGGGGCCAGTGAAAAACTGTTTTTT
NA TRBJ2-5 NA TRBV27 CASSFGRDETQYF TGTGCCAGCAGTTTCGGCAGGGACGAGACCCAGTACTTC
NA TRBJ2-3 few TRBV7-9 CASSLSFGPDTQYF TGTGCCAGCAGCTTATCCTTCGGCCCAGATACGCAGTATTTT
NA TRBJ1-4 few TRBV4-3 CASSPTLTPEKLFF TGCGCCAGCAGCCCCACCCTAACGCCCGAAAAACTGTTTTTT
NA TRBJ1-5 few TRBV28 CASRQGYQPQHF TGTGCCAGCAGACAGGGTTATCAGCCCCAGCATTTT
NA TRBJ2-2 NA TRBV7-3 CASSSRTGELFF TGTGCCAGCAGCTCCCGCACCGGGGAGCTGTTTTTT
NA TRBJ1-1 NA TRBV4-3 CASSQDLFGQREAFF TGCGCCAGCAGCCAAGATCTTTTTGGACAGCGGGAAGCTTTCTTT
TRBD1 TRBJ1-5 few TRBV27 CASRTGQSHQPQHF TGTGCCAGCAGAACGGGACAGTCTCATCAGCCCCAGCATTTT
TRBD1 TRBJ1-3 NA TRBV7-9 CASSLVVPGGAFSGNTIYF TGTGCCAGCAGCTTAGTGGTCCCAGGGGGCGCCTTCTCTGGAAACACCATATATTTT
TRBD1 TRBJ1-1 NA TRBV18 CASYLPTGNMNTEAFF TGTGCCAGCTACCTACCGACAGGGAACATGAACACTGAAGCTTTCTTT
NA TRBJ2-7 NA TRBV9 CASSVGGPAAEQYF TGTGCCAGCAGCGTAGGGGGCCCAGCTGCCGAGCAGTACTTC
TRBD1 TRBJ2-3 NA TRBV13 CASSSSDRTGDTQYF TGTGCCAGCAGCTCGTCGGACAGGACGGGGGATACGCAGTATTTT
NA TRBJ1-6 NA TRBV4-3 CASSLVIGAVSYNSPLHF TGCGCCAGCAGCCTCGTAATCGGAGCCGTCTCCTATAATTCACCCCTCCACTTT
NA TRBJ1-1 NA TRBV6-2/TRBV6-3 CASRWGAEAFF TGTGCCAGCAGATGGGGCGCCGAGGCTTTCTTT
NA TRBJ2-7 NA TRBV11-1 CASSFVGLGVSYEQYF TGTGCCAGCAGCTTTGTCGGTCTAGGAGTTTCCTACGAGCAGTACTTC
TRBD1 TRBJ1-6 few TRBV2 CASSEPLGGQGNSPLHF TGTGCCAGCAGTGAACCCTTGGGGGGACAGGGGAATTCACCCCTCCACTTT
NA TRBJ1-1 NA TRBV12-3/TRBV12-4 CASSFGGKGTEAFF TGTGCCAGCAGTTTTGGGGGAAAGGGCACTGAAGCTTTCTTT
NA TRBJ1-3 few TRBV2 CASSEATGGNTIYF TGTGCCAGCAGTGAAGCAACAGGCGGAAACACCATATATTTT
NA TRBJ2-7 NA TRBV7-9 CASSRKGSDYEQYF TGTGCCAGCAGCCGTAAGGGGTCTGATTACGAGCAGTACTTC
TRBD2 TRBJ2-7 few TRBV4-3 CASSQDPGAGDEQYF TGCGCCAGCAGCCAAGACCCTGGAGCGGGAGACGAGCAGTACTTC
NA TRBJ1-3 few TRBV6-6 CASRRNGDSGNTIYF TGTGCCAGCAGAAGGAATGGGGACTCTGGAAACACCATATATTTT
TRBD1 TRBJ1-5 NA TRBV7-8 CASSPLSGQGNQPQHF TGTGCCAGCAGCCCCCTATCGGGACAGGGTAATCAGCCCCAGCATTTT
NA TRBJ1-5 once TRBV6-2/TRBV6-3 CASNPWGLRNQPQHF TGTGCCAGCAACCCTTGGGGGTTGCGCAATCAGCCCCAGCATTTT
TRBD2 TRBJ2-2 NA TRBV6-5 CASSSGGEAGVSGELFF TGTGCCAGCAGTTCCGGAGGGGAGGCGGGAGTAAGCGGGGAGCTGTTTTTT
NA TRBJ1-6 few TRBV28 CASSPGVENSPLHF TGTGCCAGCAGCCCAGGGGTAGAGAATTCACCCCTCCACTTT
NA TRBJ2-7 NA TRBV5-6 CASSLHPPDGSYEQYF TGTGCCAGCAGCTTACACCCCCCGGATGGGTCCTACGAGCAGTACTTC
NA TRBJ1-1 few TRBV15 CATSSPGQTNTEAFF TGTGCCACCAGCAGTCCGGGACAAACGAACACTGAAGCTTTCTTT
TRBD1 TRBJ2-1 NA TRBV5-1 CASSWRGPGQGINEQFF TGCGCCAGCAGCTGGAGGGGACCGGGACAGGGGATCAATGAGCAGTTCTTC
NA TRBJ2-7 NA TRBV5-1 CASSFMYGPSEQYF TGCGCCAGCAGCTTCATGTATGGTCCTTCCGAGCAGTACTTC